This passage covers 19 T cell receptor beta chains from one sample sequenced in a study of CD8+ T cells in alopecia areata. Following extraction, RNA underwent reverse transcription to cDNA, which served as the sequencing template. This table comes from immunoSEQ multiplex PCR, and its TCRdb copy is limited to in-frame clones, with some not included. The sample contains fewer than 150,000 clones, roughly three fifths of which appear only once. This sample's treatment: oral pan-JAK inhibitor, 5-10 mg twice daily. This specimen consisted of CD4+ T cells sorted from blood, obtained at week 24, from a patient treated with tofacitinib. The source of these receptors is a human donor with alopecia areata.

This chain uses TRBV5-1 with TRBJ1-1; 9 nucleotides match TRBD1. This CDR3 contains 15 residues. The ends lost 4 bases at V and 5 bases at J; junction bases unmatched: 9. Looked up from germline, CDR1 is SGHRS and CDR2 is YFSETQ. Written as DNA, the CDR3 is TGCGCCAGCAGCAAGGGACAGGGTGGAAGTACTGAAGCTTTCTTT. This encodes CASSKGQGGSTEAFF.

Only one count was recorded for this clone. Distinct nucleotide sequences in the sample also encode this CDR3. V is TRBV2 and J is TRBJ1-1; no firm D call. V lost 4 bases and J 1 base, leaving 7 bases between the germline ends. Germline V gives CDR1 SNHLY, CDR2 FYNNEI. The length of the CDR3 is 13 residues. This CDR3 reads CASSATGNTEAFF. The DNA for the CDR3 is TGTGCCAGCAGTGCCACGGGGAACACTGAAGCTTTCTTT.

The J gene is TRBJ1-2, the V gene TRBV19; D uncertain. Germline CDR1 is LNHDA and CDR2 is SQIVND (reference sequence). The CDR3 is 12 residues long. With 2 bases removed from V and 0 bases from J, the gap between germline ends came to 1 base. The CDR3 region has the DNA TGTGCCAGTAGTATATCTAACTATGGCTACACCTTC. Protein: CASSISNYGYTF. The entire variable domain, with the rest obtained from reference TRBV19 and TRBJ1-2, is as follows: DGGITQSPKYLFRKEGQNVTLSCEQNLNHDAMYWYRQDPGQGLRLIYYSQIVNDFQKGDIAEGYSVSREKKESFPLTVTSAQKNPTAFYLCASSISNYGYTFGSGTRLTVV.

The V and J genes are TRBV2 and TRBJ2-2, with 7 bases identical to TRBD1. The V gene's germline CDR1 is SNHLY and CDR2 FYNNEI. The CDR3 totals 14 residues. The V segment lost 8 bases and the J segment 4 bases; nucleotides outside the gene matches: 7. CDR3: CASAPGQFTGELFF. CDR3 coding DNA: TGTGCCAGCGCTCCGGGACAGTTCACCGGGGAGCTGTTTTTT.

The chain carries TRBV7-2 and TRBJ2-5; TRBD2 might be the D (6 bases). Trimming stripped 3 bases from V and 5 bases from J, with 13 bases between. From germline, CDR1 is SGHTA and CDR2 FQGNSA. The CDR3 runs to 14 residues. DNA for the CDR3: TGTGCCAGCAGCTTGCTGACTAGGTCGGAGACCCAGTACTTC. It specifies CASSLLTRSETQYF.

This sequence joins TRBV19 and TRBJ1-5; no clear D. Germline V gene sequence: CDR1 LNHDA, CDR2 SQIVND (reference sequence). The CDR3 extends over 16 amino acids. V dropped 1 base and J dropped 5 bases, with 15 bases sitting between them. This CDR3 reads CASSIGADISHQPQHF. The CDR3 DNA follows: TGTGCCAGTAGTATAGGAGCCGACATCTCTCATCAGCCCCAGCATTTT.

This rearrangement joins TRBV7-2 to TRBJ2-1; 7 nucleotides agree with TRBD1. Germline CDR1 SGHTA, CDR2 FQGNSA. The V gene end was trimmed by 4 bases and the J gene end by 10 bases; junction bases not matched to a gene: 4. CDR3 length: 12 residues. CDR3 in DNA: TGTGCCAGCAGCTCCAACAGGGGCGAGCAGTTCTTC. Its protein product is CASSSNRGEQFF.

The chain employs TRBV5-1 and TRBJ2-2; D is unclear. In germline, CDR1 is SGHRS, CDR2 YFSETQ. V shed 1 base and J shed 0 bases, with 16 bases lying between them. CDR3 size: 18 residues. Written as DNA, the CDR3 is TGCGCCAGCAGCTTGTTTGGGCCGAGTAATGCGAACACCGGGGAGCTGTTTTTT. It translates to CASSLFGPSNANTGELFF. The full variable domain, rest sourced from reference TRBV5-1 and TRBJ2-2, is KAGVTQTPRYLIKTRGQQVTLSCSPISGHRSVSWYQQTPGQGLQFLFEYFSETQRNKGNFPGRFSGRQFSNSRSEMNVSTLELGDSALYLCASSLFGPSNANTGELFFGEGSRLTVL.

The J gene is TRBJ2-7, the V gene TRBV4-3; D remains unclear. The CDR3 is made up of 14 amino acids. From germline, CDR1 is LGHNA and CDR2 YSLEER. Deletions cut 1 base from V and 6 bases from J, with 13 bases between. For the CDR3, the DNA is TGCGCCAGCAGCCAAGTTGGTAGGGTTGGCGAGCAGTACTTC. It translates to CASSQVGRVGEQYF.

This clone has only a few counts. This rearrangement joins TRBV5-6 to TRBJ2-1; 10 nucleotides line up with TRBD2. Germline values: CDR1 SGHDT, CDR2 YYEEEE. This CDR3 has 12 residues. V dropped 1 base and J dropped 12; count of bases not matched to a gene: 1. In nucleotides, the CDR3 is TGTGCCAGCAGCTTGTCTAGCGGGGGGCAGTTCTTC. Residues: CASSLSSGGQFF.

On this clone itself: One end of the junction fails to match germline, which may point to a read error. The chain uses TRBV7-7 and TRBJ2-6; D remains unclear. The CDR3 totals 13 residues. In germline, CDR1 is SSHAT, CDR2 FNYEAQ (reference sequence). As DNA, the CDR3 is TGTGCTAGCAGCTTAACTGGGGCCAACGTCCTGACTTTC. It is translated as CASSLTGANVLTF.

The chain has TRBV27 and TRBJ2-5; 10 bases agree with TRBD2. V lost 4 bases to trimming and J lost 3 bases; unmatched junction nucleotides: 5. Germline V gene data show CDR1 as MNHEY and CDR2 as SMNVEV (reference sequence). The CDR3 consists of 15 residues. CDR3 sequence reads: CASSSLAGGEETQYF. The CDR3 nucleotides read TGTGCCAGCAGTTCCTTAGCGGGGGGTGAAGAGACCCAGTACTTC.

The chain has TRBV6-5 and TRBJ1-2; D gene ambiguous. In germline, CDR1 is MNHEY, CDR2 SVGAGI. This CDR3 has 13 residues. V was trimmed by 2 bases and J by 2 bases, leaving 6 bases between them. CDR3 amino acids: CASSYNRNYGYTF. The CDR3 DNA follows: TGTGCCAGCAGTTACAACAGAAACTATGGCTACACCTTC.

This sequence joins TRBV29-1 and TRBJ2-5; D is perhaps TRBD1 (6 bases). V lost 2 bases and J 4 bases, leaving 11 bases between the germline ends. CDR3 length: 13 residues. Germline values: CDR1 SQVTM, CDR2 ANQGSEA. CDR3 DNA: TGCAGCGTTGAATCAGGGGCGGGAGAGACCCAGTACTTC. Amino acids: CSVESGAGETQYF.

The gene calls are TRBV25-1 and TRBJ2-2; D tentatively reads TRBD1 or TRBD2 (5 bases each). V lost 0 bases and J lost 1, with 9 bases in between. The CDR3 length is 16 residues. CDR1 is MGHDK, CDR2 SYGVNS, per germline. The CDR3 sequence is CASSEYGTGNTGELFF. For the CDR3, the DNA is TGTGCCAGCAGTGAATACGGGACGGGGAACACCGGGGAGCTGTTTTTT.

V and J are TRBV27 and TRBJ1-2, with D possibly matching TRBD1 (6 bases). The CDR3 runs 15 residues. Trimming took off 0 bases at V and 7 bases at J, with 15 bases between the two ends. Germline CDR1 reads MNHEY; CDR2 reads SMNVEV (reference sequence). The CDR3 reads CASSLSRGARGGYTF. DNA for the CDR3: TGTGCCAGCAGTTTATCGCGGGGGGCCCGGGGTGGCTACACCTTC.

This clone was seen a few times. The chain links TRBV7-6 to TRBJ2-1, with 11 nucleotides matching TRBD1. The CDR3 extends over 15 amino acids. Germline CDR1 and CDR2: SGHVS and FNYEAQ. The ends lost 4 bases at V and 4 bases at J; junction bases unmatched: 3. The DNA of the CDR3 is TGTGCCAGCAGCTCGGGACAGGGGGTTTACAATGAGCAGTTCTTC. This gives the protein CASSSGQGVYNEQFF.

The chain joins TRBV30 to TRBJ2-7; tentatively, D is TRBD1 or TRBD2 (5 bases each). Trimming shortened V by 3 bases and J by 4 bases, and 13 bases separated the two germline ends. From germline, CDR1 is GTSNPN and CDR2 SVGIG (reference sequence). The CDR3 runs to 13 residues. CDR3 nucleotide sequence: TGTGCCTGGAGGGGGGTGAGGGGTTACGAGCAGTACTTC. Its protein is CAWRGVRGYEQYF.

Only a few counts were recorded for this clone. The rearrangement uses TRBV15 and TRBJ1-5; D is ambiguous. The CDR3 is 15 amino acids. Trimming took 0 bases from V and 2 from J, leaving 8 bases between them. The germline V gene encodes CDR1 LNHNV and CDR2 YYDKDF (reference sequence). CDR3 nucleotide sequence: TGTGCCACCAGCAGAGATTGGGGAGGCAATCAGCCCCAGCATTTT. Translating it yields CATSRDWGGNQPQHF.